The 19 T cell receptor beta chains below all came from one sample that was sequenced in a study of Ad26.COV2.S vaccination and SARS-CoV-2 variants (dated by TCRdb to the early 2020s). The sample's time point label is to be understood as: individuals recovered from natural SARS-CoV-2 infection. The library was generated by the immunoSEQ multiplex PCR assay. What TCRdb holds here is the immuneACCESS table cut down to in-frame rearrangements. Part of the clones is not present; checked against another copy, under half of the missing clones reflect an unresolved V gene, and the others are unexplained. The table for this sample lists over 110,000 clones; about nine tenths of them were counted only once. The ten largest account for 4.5% to 6% of the sample. The sample here was peripheral blood, taken after recovery from COVID-19. The source of these receptors is a human donor who had recovered from COVID-19.

This chain uses TRBV5-1 with TRBJ1-1; D perhaps matches TRBD1 (5 bases). V was clipped by 0 bases and J by 5 bases, with 14 bases between them. The germline CDR1 and CDR2 sequences are SGHRS and YFSETQ. There are 15 residues in the CDR3. The CDR3 loop reads CASSLESQGGTEAFF. The CDR3 nucleotides are TGCGCCAGCAGCTTGGAATCGCAGGGAGGGACTGAAGCTTTCTTT.

This clone was counted a single time. The J gene is TRBJ1-4, the V gene TRBV5-6; D uncertain. CDR1 and CDR2 (germline): SGHDT, YYEEEE. This CDR3 region has 15 residues. The V gene lost 0 bases and the J gene lost 3 bases, with 9 bases spanning the gap. CDR3 loop: CASSLAPVANEKLFF. In nucleotides, the CDR3 is TGTGCCAGCAGCTTGGCCCCCGTGGCTAATGAAAAACTGTTTTTT.

V usage is TRBV30 and J usage is TRBJ1-1, with a possible D match to TRBD1 (5 bases). The CDR3 runs to 12 residues. V lost 8 bases to trimming and J lost 0 bases, with 10 bases between them. Looked up from germline, CDR1 is GTSNPN and CDR2 is SVGIG (reference sequence). In DNA form, the CDR3 reads TGTGCCGGAGGGGAGATGAACACTGAAGCTTTCTTT. Its translation is CAGGEMNTEAFF.

A single count supports this clone. The V gene is TRBV4-3, the J gene TRBJ1-6; no definite D call. CDR3 length: 13 residues. CDR1 LGHNA and CDR2 YSLEER come from the germline V gene. V was cut by 6 bases and J by 9 bases, with 12 bases left in between. CDR3 sequence (DNA): TGCGCCAGCAGTATAGGTCTATTTTCACCCCTCCACTTT. This encodes CASSIGLFSPLHF.

About this clone itself: A read error may account for a junction end that differs from germline. This chain links TRBV6-1 with TRBJ1-2; D uncertain. This CDR3 is 11 amino acids long. Germline V gene lookup returns CDR1 MNHNS and CDR2 SASEGT. As DNA, the CDR3 is TGTGCCAGCAGTGAATCCGACCCCCTGAGCTTC. It translates to CASSESDPLSF.

This clone was recorded once. The chain employs TRBV19 and TRBJ2-2, with 7 nucleotides matching TRBD2. This CDR3 spans 15 amino acids. Germline V gives CDR1 LNHDA, CDR2 SQIVND (reference sequence). Trimming removed 6 bases from V and 7 bases from J; junction bases left unmatched: 11. CDR3 coding DNA: TGTGCCAGTAGGGGGGGGACGGCCAAGGTCGGGGAGCTGTTTTTT. It translates to CASRGGTAKVGELFF.

The chain has TRBV28 and TRBJ2-3; D is possibly TRBD1 (5 bases). The V and J ends lost 6 bases and 4 bases respectively, with 14 bases between them. Germline-derived CDR1 and CDR2 are MDHEN and SYDVKM. CDR3 length: 14 residues. This chain's CDR3 is CASRPPRVSDTQYF. The CDR3 bases are TGTGCCAGCAGACCTCCCAGGGTGTCAGATACGCAGTATTTT.

The CDR3 sequence is CATTDRGLGNSPLHF. DNA of the CDR3: TGTGCCACTACGGACAGGGGGCTTGGGAATTCACCCCTCCACTTT. This chain links TRBV19 with TRBJ1-6; 11 positions match TRBD1. CDR3 size: 15 residues. The V and J ends lost 10 bases and 7 bases, in that order; junction bases with no gene match: 9. Germline assignment: CDR1 LNHDA and CDR2 SQIVND (reference sequence). The full variable domain, rest sourced from reference TRBV19 and TRBJ1-6, is DGGITQSPKYLFRKEGQNVTLSCEQNLNHDAMYWYRQDPGQGLRLIYYSQIVNDFQKGDIAEGYSVSREKKESFPLTVTSAQKNPTAFYLCATTDRGLGNSPLHFGNGTRLTVT.

V gene TRBV30 combines with J gene TRBJ1-6; D perhaps matches TRBD1 (6 bases). The V end was cut by 2 bases, the J end by 10 bases, with 18 bases between. From germline, CDR1 is GTSNPN and CDR2 SVGIG (reference sequence). The CDR3 spans 15 residues. The CDR3 sequence is CAWSRVWGALSPLHF. The DNA for the CDR3 is TGTGCCTGGAGTAGGGTTTGGGGGGCATTGTCACCCCTCCACTTT.

The CDR3 nucleotides are TGTGCCAGCAGTTCCCTCAAGTATGACAATGAGCAGTTCTTC. It specifies CASSSLKYDNEQFF. The rearrangement uses TRBV11-2 and TRBJ2-1; D gene unclear. The V end lost 6 bases, the J end lost 5 bases, and 14 bases lay between the germline ends. Germline-derived CDR1 and CDR2 are SGHAT and FQNNGV. This CDR3 has 14 residues. Together with reference TRBV11-2 and TRBJ2-1, the CDR3 gives the full variable domain: EAGVAQSPRYKIIEKRQSVAFWCNPISGHATLYWYQQILGQGPKLLIQFQNNGVVDDSQLPKDRFSAERLKGVDSTLKIQPAKLEDSAVYLCASSSLKYDNEQFFGPGTRLTVL.

J is TRBJ2-5 and V is TRBV30, with 7 positions matching TRBD2. The length of the CDR3 is 17 residues. J gave up 5 bases and V 0 bases, and 15 bases lay outside the gene matches. The germline V gene encodes CDR1 GTSNPN and CDR2 SVGIG (reference sequence). CDR3 sequence reads: CAWSVQIREVAWETQYF. The CDR3 nucleotides read TGTGCCTGGAGTGTTCAAATTCGGGAGGTAGCTTGGGAGACCCAGTACTTC.

The chain has TRBV19 and TRBJ1-4; possibly TRBD1 for D (6 bases). The V end was cut by 7 bases, the J end by 7 bases, with 16 bases between. There are 14 residues in the CDR3. Germline V lookup: CDR1 LNHDA, CDR2 SQIVND (reference sequence). The CDR3 region has the DNA TGTGCCAGTACCATCCTGGGGGGCGGTGAAAAACTGTTTTTT. Translated: CASTILGGGEKLFF.

V and J are TRBV6-1 and TRBJ2-7; no firm D call. Trimming stripped 1 base from V and 4 bases from J, with 14 bases between. Germline CDR1 is MNHNS and CDR2 is SASEGT. The CDR3 totals 15 residues. CDR3 amino acids: CASSEGVSRQYEQYF. As DNA, the CDR3 is TGTGCCAGCAGTGAAGGGGTTAGCCGGCAATACGAGCAGTACTTC.

This chain uses TRBV27 with TRBJ2-7, with 9 bases fitting TRBD2. Germline V gene data show CDR1 as MNHEY and CDR2 as SMNVEV (reference sequence). V lost 3 bases to trimming and J lost 2 bases; unmatched junction nucleotides: 5. The CDR3 runs 15 residues. The DNA for the CDR3 is TGTGCCAGCAGTTTGAAAGGGACTAGCACCTACGAGCAGTACTTC. This sequence encodes CASSLKGTSTYEQYF.

V is TRBV9 and J is TRBJ2-2; D is possibly TRBD1 (6 bases). CDR1 is SGDLS and CDR2 is YYNGEE in the germline V gene. The ends were cut back, 3 bases at V and 1 base at J, with 10 bases in the middle. There are 15 residues in the CDR3. CDR3 residues: CASSGQGLNTGELFF. As DNA, the CDR3 is TGTGCCAGCAGCGGGCAGGGGTTGAACACCGGGGAGCTGTTTTTT.

This chain uses TRBV30 with TRBJ1-1; D unresolved. Between the trimmed V and J ends, which lost 2 bases and 0 bases, there was a span of 7 bases. CDR3 length equals 13 residues. CDR1 is GTSNPN and CDR2 is SVGIG in the germline V gene (reference sequence). The CDR3 sequence: CAWSLQVNTEAFF. DNA for the CDR3: TGTGCCTGGAGTCTTCAGGTGAACACTGAAGCTTTCTTT.

This chain links TRBV28 with TRBJ1-1, with a tentative D call TRBD1 (5 bases). Germline assignment: CDR1 MDHEN and CDR2 SYDVKM. There are 15 residues in the CDR3. Trimming pared 5 bases from V and 0 bases from J, leaving 13 bases between. CDR3 in amino acids: CASSPRDAMNTEAFF. The CDR3 DNA is TGTGCCAGCAGTCCCCGGGACGCCATGAACACTGAAGCTTTCTTT. Variable domain in full (rest from reference TRBV28 and TRBJ1-1): DVKVTQSSRYLVKRTGEKVFLECVQDMDHENMFWYRQDPGLGLRLIYFSYDVKMKEKGDIPEGYSVSREKKERFSLILESASTNQTSMYLCASSPRDAMNTEAFFGQGTRLTVV.

The V call is TRBV2, the J call TRBJ1-6, with D possibly TRBD1 on 6 matching bases. The ends were cut back, 3 bases at V and 10 bases at J, with 10 bases in the middle. CDR1 SNHLY and CDR2 FYNNEI come from the germline V gene. The CDR3 loop spans 13 amino acids. The CDR3 DNA is TGTGCCAGCAGTGATTCCAGGGGATCACCCCTCCACTTT. Translated, it gives CASSDSRGSPLHF. The full variable domain, with the rest looked up from reference TRBV2 and TRBJ1-6, is EPEVTQTPSHQVTQMGQEVILRCVPISNHLYFYWYRQILGQKVEFLVSFYNNEISEKSEIFDDQFSVERPDGSNFTLKIRSTKLEDSAMYFCASSDSRGSPLHFGNGTRLTVT.

The rearrangement joins TRBV10-3 to TRBJ2-3, with D perhaps matching TRBD2 (5 bases). Trimming removed 1 base at V and 0 bases at J, with 20 bases between. The V gene's germline CDR1 is ENHRY and CDR2 SYGVKD. The CDR3 spans 19 residues. CDR3 nucleotide sequence: TGTGCCATCAGTGAGTGGGCTAATTCGGCGGGCCGAAGCACAGATACGCAGTATTTT. Translated: CAISEWANSAGRSTDTQYF.